Below, one T cell receptor (beta chain) is given with its context. The antigen remains undetermined. This sample is part of a study of CD8+ T cells in alopecia areata. Study overall: Tofacitinib was taken orally by treated patients, and the dose was 5 to 10 mg twice daily. Overall study results and limits: Scalp clonality and expanded CD8+ clones among the top 100 were significantly decreased by tofacitinib. Researchers report lesional scalp, most notably alopecia totalis/universalis, outstripped normal scalp in clonality.

Noted treatment: oral pan-JAK inhibitor, 5-10 mg twice daily. Those with alopecia areata gave lesional scalp punch biopsies and peripheral blood. The CDR3 loop spans 12 amino acids. V shed 5 bases and J shed 4 bases, with 9 bases lying between them. Germline values: CDR1 SEHNR, CDR2 FQNEAQ (reference sequence). Following RNA extraction, reverse transcription yielded cDNA that acted as the sequencing template. The assay was immunoSEQ multiplex PCR, and TCRdb's table has in-frame clones only and misses some. The table lists tens of thousands of clones, roughly 50% of them singletons. The origin of this receptor is a human donor with alopecia areata. Sequenced material: CD8+ T cells sorted from blood, taken at approximately week 36, from a patient treated with tofacitinib. The chain is built from TRBV7-9 and TRBJ2-7, with D possibly matching TRBD1 (5 bases). CDR3 DNA: TGTGCCAGCAGCCCACGACAGTACGAGCAGTACTTC. Its translation is CASSPRQYEQYF. The full variable domain, in which reference TRBV7-9 and TRBJ2-7 provide the parts outside the CDR3, is DTGVSQNPRHKITKRGQNVTFRCDPISEHNRLYWYRQTLGQGPEFLTYFQNEAQLEKSRLLSDRFSAERPKGSFSTLEIQRTEQGDSAMYLCASSPRQYEQYFGPGTRLTVT.